Shown below are 16 T cell receptor beta chains from a single sample sequenced in a study of T cell clonotyping in hematopoietic cell transplantation. Clones were read by immunoSEQ multiplex PCR, and TCRdb kept only the in-frame ones, dropping some. The sample holds 15,000 to 20,000 clones, over 75% seen once. The specimen comprised PBMCs, sampled 100 days after allogeneic stem cell transplant. The origin of the receptors is a male patient over 55 who had an allogeneic stem cell transplant from a related donor, so the T cells may come from the graft donor. Some clones in this sample may be carry-over from other donors' samples.

The chain recombines TRBV2 with TRBJ1-3; unclear D gene. This CDR3 region has 14 residues. Germline V CDR1 and CDR2: SNHLY, FYNNEI. Trimming cost V 6 bases and J 2 bases, with 11 bases left between them. This chain's CDR3 is CASSGRSAGNTIYF. CDR3 nucleotide sequence: TGTGCCAGCAGCGGTCGCTCGGCTGGAAACACCATATATTTT.

CDR3 sequence: CASSPALGGKLFF. The DNA for the CDR3 is TGTGCCAGCAGCCCCGCTTTGGGCGGAAAACTGTTTTTT. The V gene is TRBV7-9, the J gene TRBJ1-4, with unresolved D. Trimming took 5 bases from V and 10 from J, leaving 14 bases between them. CDR1 and CDR2 from the germline V gene are SEHNR and FQNEAQ (reference sequence). The CDR3 runs 13 residues. Full variable domain (missing parts from reference TRBV7-9 and TRBJ1-4): DTGVSQNPRHKITKRGQNVTFRCDPISEHNRLYWYRQTLGQGPEFLTYFQNEAQLEKSRLLSDRFSAERPKGSFSTLEIQRTEQGDSAMYLCASSPALGGKLFFGSGTQLSVL.

This chain links TRBV5-1 with TRBJ1-1, with a weak D call TRBD1 (5 bases). Germline CDR1 and CDR2: SGHRS and YFSETQ. V was cut by 0 bases and J by 1 base, with 7 bases left in between. The CDR3 has 14 residues. The CDR3 nucleotides are TGCGCCAGCAGCTTGGATGGACAGAACACTGAAGCTTTCTTT. Amino acids: CASSLDGQNTEAFF.

The chain joins TRBV30 to TRBJ2-3; D tentatively fits TRBD1 or TRBD2 (5 bases each). The germline gives CDR1 GTSNPN, CDR2 SVGIG (reference sequence). The V end was cut by 2 bases, the J end by 5 bases, with 8 bases between. The CDR3 runs 12 residues. CDR3 amino acids: CAWSLGGDTQYF. The CDR3, as DNA: TGTGCCTGGAGTCTTGGGGGAGATACGCAGTATTTT.

The chain uses TRBV19 and TRBJ2-5; no firm D call. The CDR3 consists of 13 residues. Trimming cost V 2 bases and J 2 bases, with 6 bases left between them. Germline CDR1 is LNHDA and CDR2 is SQIVND (reference sequence). The CDR3 coding sequence is TGTGCCAGTAGTATAAACAGACAAGAGACCCAGTACTTC. This sequence encodes CASSINRQETQYF.

The CDR3 sequence: CASSPAGGEQYF. In DNA, the CDR3 is TGTGCCAGCTCCCCCGCCGGGGGCGAGCAGTACTTC. The chain has TRBV6-6 and TRBJ2-7; TRBD2 is a possible D gene (6 bases). The CDR3 contains 12 residues. Germline CDR1 reads MNHNY; CDR2 reads SVGAGI (reference sequence). The V end lost 8 bases, the J end lost 6 bases, and 14 bases lay between the germline ends.

The chain is built from TRBV6-1 and TRBJ1-2, with 9 nucleotides matching TRBD1. The V gene's germline CDR1 is MNHNS and CDR2 SASEGT. There are 14 residues in the CDR3. J lost 6 bases, V lost 1 base, and 3 bases had no gene match. The CDR3 nucleotides are TGTGCCAGCAGTGAAGATGACAGGGGGAATGGCTACACCTTC. Protein product: CASSEDDRGNGYTF.

This clone appeared once. The V call is TRBV28, the J call TRBJ2-7; no definite D call. Germline values: CDR1 MDHEN, CDR2 SYDVKM. V dropped 6 bases and J dropped 0 bases, with 15 bases sitting between them. The CDR3 runs to 15 residues. The CDR3 loop reads CASSLPQDFSYEQYF. CDR3 nucleotides: TGTGCCAGCAGCCTCCCCCAAGATTTCTCCTACGAGCAGTACTTC.

The chain carries TRBV29-1 and TRBJ1-2; 8 nucleotides align to TRBD1. The V gene end was trimmed by 1 base and the J gene end by 7 bases; junction bases not matched to a gene: 8. There are 14 residues in the CDR3. Germline V CDR1 and CDR2: SQVTM, ANQGSEA. CDR3 amino acids: CSVEVVQGAGGYTF. The CDR3, as DNA: TGCAGCGTTGAAGTGGTTCAGGGGGCGGGTGGCTACACCTTC.

CDR3 DNA sequence: TGTGCCAGCTCCCGACAGGTACATCAAGAGACCCAGTACTTC. Protein: CASSRQVHQETQYF. V gene TRBV18 combines with J gene TRBJ2-5, with D possibly being TRBD1 (6 bases). The CDR3 has 14 amino acids. The ends were cut back, 6 bases at V and 2 bases at J, with 13 bases in the middle. Per germline, CDR1 KGHSH and CDR2 LQKENI.

This sequence joins TRBV15 and TRBJ1-1; 11 bases match TRBD1. V dropped 0 bases and J dropped 5; count of bases not matched to a gene: 5. In germline, CDR1 is LNHNV, CDR2 YYDKDF (reference sequence). CDR3 length: 16 residues. As DNA, the CDR3 is TGTGCCACCAGCAGAGATGGGGGACAGGGGGTAACTGAAGCTTTCTTT. Translating it yields CATSRDGGQGVTEAFF.

The chain recombines TRBV28 with TRBJ1-5; TRBD1 is a possible D gene (5 bases). The CDR3 length is 14 residues. CDR1 is MDHEN, CDR2 SYDVKM, per germline. Trimming stripped 6 bases from V and 0 bases from J, with 9 bases between. Here the CDR3 DNA reads TGTGCCAGCAGCCGACAGAATAGCAATCAGCCCCAGCATTTT. It is translated as CASSRQNSNQPQHF.

V usage is TRBV6-6 and J usage is TRBJ1-1, with D maybe TRBD1 (5 bases). This CDR3 region has 15 residues. Trimming left V 5 bases short and J 0 bases short, with 13 bases between. In germline, CDR1 is MNHNY, CDR2 SVGAGI (reference sequence). The CDR3 spells CASSPGGVLNTEAFF. CDR3 sequence (DNA): TGTGCCAGCAGTCCGGGGGGGGTTCTGAACACTGAAGCTTTCTTT.

This clone was counted a few times. The chain is built from TRBV7-2 and TRBJ1-1; possibly TRBD1 for D (5 bases). Trimming took 11 bases from V and 2 from J, leaving 18 bases between them. CDR3 size: 14 residues. The germline V gene encodes CDR1 SGHTA and CDR2 FQGNSA. For the CDR3, the DNA is TGTGCCGCCACCGGGACCCCCCTTAACACTGAAGCTTTCTTT. It specifies CAATGTPLNTEAFF.

This chain links TRBV6-1 with TRBJ2-1; 9 nucleotides line up with TRBD2. Germline CDR1 is MNHNS and CDR2 is SASEGT. With V trimmed by 6 bases and J by 0 bases, 3 bases remained unmatched. This CDR3 is built from 15 residues. In nucleotides, the CDR3 is TGTGCCAGCAGCCTAGCGGGGAGCTCCTACAATGAGCAGTTCTTC. Its translation: CASSLAGSSYNEQFF.

J is TRBJ1-5 and V is TRBV6-6; 8 bases are a match to TRBD1. The trim removed 7 bases at V and 6 bases at J, leaving 11 bases unmatched. The CDR3 contains 15 residues. Germline V gene sequence: CDR1 MNHNY, CDR2 SVGAGI (reference sequence). The CDR3 reads CASKATRQGAQPQHF. The CDR3, as DNA: TGTGCCAGCAAAGCCACGAGGCAGGGGGCTCAGCCCCAGCATTTT.